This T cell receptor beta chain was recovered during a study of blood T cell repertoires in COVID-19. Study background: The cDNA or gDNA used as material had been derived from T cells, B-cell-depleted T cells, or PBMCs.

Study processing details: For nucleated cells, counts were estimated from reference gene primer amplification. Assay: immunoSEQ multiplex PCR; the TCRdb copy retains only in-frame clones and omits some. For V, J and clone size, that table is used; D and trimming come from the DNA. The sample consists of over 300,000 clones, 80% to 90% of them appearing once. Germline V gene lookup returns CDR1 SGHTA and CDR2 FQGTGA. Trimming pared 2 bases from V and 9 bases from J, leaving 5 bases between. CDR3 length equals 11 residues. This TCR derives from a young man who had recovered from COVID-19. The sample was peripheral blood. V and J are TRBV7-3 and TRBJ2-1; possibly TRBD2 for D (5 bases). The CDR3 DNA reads TGTGCCAGCAGCTTAGAGGGTGAGCAGTTCTTC. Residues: CASSLEGEQFF.